In its sample, the clone carrying this TCR beta chain was seen a few times. No antigen is known for it. V was clipped by 4 bases and J by 4 bases; unmatched bases: 7. CDR1 is SQVTM and CDR2 is ANQGSEA in the germline V gene. The CDR3 loop spans 16 amino acids. The data stem from a study of T-cell memory formation after mild COVID-19. Study summary: The TCR clusters were mostly specific to one donor.

General study results and limits: Mainly in CM and EM were contracting CD4+ clones; CD8+ were in EMRA.

MiXCR, run by TCRdb on the 5' RACE reads, gives a single entry per CDR3 protein. The sample yields about 390,000 distinct CDR3 sequences, 20% to 25% seen once. This sequence was found in an adult woman who had mild COVID-19 (a few samples of this study predate the infection). Cell type and time point are not known. The chain links TRBV29-1 to TRBJ2-3, with 14 positions matching TRBD2. Material for sequencing was PBMCs or a T cell subset sorted from them (not recorded which). The CDR3 bases are TGCAGCGTTGCCGGGACTAGCGGGAGTTCATCAGATACGCAGTATTTT. It is translated as CSVAGTSGSSSDTQYF.